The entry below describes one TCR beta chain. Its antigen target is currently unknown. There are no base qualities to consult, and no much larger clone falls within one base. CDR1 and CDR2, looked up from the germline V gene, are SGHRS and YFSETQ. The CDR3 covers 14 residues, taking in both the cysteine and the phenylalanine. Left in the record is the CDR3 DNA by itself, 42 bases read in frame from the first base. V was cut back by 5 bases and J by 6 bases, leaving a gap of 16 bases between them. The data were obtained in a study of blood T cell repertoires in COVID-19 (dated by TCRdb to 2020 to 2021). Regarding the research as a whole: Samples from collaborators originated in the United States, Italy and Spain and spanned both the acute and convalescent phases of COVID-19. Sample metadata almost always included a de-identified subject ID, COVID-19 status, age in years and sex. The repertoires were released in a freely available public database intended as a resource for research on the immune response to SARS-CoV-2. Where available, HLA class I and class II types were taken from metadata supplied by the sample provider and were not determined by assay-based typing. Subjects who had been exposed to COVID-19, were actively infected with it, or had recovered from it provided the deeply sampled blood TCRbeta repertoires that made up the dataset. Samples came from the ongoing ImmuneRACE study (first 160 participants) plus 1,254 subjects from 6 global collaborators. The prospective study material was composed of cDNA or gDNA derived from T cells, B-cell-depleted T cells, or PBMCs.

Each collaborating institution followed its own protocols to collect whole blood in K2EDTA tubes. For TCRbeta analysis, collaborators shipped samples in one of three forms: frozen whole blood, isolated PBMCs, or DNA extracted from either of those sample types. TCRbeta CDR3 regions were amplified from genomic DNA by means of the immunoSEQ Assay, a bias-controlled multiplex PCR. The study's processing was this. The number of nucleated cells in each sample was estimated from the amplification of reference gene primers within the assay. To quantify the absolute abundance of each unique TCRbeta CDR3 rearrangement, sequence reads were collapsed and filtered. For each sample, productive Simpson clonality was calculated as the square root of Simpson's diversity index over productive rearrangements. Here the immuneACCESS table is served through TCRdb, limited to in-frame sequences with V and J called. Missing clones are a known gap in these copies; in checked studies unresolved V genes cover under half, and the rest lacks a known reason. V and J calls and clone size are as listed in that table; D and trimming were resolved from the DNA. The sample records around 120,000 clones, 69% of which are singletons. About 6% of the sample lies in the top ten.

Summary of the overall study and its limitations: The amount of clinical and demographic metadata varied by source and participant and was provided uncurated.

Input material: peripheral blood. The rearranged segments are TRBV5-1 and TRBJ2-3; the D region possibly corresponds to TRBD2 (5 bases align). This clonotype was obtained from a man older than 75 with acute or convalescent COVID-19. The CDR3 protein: CASRRGLGWDTQYF. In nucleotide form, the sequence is TGCGCCAGCAGGAGAGGACTGGGGTGGGATACGCAGTATTTT.